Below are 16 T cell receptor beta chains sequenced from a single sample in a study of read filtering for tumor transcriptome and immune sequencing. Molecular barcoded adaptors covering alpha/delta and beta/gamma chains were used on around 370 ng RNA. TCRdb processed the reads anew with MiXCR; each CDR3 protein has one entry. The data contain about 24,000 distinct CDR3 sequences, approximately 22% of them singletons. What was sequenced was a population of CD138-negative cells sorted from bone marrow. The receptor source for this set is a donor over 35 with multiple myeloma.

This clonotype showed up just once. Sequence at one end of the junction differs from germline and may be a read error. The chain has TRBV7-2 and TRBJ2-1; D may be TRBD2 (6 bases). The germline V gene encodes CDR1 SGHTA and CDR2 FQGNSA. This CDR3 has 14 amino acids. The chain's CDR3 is CASSPWTRGNEQFF. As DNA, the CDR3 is TGTGCCAGCAGCCCATGGACTCGCGGGAATGAACAGTTCTTC.

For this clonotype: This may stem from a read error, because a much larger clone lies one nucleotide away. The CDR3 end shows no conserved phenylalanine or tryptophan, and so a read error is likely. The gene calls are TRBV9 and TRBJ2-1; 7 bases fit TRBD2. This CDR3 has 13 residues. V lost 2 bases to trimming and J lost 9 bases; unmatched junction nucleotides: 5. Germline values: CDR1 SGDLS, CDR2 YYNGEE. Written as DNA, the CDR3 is TGTGCCAGCAGCGTCCGACTAGCAGGTGAGCAGTTCCTC. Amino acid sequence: CASSVRLAGEQFL.

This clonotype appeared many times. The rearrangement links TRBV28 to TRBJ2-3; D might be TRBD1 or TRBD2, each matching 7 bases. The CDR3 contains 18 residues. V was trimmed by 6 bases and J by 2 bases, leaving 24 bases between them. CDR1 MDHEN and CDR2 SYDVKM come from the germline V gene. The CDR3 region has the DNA TGTGCCAGCAGGGGCCCAGCGGGACAGTCGGTCATCACAGATACGCAGTATTTT. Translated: CASRGPAGQSVITDTQYF.

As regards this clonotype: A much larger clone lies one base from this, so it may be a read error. DNA for the CDR3: TGTGCCGGCAGCCAAGGACTTAACACCGGGGAGCTGTTTTTT. Protein: CAGSQGLNTGELFF. The rearrangement links TRBV4-2 to TRBJ2-2, with D possibly matching TRBD2 (5 bases). This CDR3 region has 14 residues. Germline V CDR1 and CDR2: LGHNA, YNFKEQ.

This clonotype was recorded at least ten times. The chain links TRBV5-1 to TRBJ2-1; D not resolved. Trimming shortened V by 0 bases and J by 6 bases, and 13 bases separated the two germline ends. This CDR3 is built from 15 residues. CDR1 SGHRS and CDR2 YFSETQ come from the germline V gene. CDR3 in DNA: TGCGCCAGCAGCTTGGATGGGATTAGGGTCAATGAGCAGTTCTTC. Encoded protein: CASSLDGIRVNEQFF.

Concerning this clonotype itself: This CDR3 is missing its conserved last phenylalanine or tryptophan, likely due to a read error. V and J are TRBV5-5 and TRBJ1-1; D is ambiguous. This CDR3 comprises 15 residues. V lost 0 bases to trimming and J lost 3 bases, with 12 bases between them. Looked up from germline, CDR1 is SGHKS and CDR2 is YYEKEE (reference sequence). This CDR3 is CASSLGWSPDTEAFL. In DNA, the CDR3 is TGTGCCAGCAGCTTGGGATGGAGTCCGGACACTGAAGCTTTCCTT.

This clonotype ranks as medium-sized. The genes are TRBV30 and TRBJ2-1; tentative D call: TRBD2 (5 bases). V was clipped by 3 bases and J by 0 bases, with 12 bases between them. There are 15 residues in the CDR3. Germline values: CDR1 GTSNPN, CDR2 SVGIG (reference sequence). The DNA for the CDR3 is TGTGCCTGGAGGGAAAGCGGAAGCTCCTACAATGAGCAGTTCTTC. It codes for CAWRESGSSYNEQFF.

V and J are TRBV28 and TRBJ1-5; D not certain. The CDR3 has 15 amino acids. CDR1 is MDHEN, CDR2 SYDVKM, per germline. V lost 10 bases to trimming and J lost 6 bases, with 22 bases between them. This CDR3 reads CATEEFGAEAQPQHF. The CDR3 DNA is TGTGCCACGGAGGAGTTTGGAGCAGAGGCTCAGCCCCAGCATTTT.

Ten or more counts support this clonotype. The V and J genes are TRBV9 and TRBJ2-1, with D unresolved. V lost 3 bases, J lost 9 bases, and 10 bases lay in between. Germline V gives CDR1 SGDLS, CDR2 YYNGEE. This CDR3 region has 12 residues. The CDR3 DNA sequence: TGTGCCAGCAGCGCGTCCCAAATTGAGCAGTTCTTC. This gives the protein CASSASQIEQFF.

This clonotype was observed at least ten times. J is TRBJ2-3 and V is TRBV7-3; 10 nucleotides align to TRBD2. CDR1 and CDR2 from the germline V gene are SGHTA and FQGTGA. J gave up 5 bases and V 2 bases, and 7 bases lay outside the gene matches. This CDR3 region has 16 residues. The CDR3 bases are TGTGCCAGCAGCTTAGGGCTAGCGGGAGTAGGAGATACGCAGTATTTT. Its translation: CASSLGLAGVGDTQYF.

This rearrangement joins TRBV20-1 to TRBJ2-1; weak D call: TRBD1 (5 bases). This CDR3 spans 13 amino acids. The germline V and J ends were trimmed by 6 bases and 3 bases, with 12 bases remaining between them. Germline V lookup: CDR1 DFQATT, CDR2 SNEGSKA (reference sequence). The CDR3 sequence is CSARQTLYNEQFF. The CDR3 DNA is TGCAGTGCACGACAGACCCTCTACAATGAGCAGTTCTTC.

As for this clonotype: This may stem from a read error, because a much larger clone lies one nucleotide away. CDR3 coding DNA: TGTGCCTGCAGACCCCTGGATCGGGGTAACTATGGCTACACCTTC. This encodes CACRPLDRGNYGYTF. This rearrangement joins TRBV28 to TRBJ1-2; D gene unclear. Germline loops: CDR1 MDHEN, CDR2 SYDVKM. The CDR3 spans 15 residues.

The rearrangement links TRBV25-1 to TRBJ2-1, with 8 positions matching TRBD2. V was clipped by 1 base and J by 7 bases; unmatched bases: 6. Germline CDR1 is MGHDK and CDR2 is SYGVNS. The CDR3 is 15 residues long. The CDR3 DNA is TGTGCCAGCAGTGAATCGGCGGGAGGCTTGAATGAGCAGTTCTTC. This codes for CASSESAGGLNEQFF.

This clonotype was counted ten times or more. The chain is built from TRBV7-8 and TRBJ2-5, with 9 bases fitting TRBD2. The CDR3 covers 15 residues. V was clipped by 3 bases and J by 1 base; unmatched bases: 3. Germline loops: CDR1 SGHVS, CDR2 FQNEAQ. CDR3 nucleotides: TGTGCCAGCAGCTTTGTTAGCGGGGGCCAAGAGACCCAGTACTTC. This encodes CASSFVSGGQETQYF.

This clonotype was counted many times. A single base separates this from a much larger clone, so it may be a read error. CDR3 sequence: CSVVSSGRLNSYNEQFF. In DNA form, the CDR3 reads TGCAGCGTTGTATCTAGCGGGAGGTTAAACTCCTACAATGAGCAGTTCTTC. The genes are TRBV29-1 and TRBJ2-1; TRBD2 aligns across 11 bases. The CDR3 totals 17 residues. Germline V gene data show CDR1 as SQVTM and CDR2 as ANQGSEA. Trimming at V came to 4 bases and at J to 0 bases, leaving 8 bases not matched to a gene.

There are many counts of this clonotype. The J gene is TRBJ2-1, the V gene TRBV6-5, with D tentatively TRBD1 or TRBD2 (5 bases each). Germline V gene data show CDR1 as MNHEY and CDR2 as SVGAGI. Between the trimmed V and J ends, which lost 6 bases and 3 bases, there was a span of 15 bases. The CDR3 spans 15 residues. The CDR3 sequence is CASRPPGPSYNEQFF. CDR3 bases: TGTGCCAGCAGACCCCCGGGACCAAGCTACAATGAGCAGTTCTTC.